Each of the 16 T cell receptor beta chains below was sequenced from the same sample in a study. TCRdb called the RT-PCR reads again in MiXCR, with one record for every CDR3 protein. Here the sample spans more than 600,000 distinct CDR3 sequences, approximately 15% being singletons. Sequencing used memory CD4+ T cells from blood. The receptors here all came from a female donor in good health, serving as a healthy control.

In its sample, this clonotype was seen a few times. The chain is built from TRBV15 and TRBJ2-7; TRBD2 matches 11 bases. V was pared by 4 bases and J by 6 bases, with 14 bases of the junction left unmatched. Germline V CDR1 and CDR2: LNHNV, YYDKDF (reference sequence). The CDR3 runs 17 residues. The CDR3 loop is CATSKNVAGGPPREQYF. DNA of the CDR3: TGTGCCACCAGCAAGAATGTAGCGGGAGGGCCCCCCCGCGAGCAGTACTTC.

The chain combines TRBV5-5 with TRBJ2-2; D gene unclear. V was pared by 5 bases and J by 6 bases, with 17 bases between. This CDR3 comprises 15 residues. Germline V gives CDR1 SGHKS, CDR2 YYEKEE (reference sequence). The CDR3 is CASRRLLTNPGELFF. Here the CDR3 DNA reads TGTGCCAGCAGGAGACTTCTTACTAACCCCGGGGAGCTGTTTTTT.

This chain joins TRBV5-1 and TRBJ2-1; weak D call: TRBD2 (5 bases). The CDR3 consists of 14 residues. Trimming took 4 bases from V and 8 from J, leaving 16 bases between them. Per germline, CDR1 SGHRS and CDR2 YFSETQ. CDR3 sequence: CASSPGFGNDEQFF. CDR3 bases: TGCGCCAGCAGCCCGGGATTTGGTAATGATGAGCAGTTCTTC.

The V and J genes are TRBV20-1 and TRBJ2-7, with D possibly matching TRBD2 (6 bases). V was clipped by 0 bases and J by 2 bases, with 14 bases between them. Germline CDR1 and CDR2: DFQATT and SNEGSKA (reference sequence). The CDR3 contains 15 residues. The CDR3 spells CSARDPRTITYEQYF. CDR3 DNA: TGCAGTGCTAGAGATCCCCGGACTATTACCTACGAGCAGTACTTC.

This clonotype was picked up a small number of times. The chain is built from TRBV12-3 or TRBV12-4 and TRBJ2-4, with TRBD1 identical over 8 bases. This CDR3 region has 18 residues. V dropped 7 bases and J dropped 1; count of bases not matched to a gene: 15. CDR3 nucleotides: TGTGCCAGCACCCTCACCCCCGGACAGGGTCTCGCCAAAAACATTCAGTACTTC. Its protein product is CASTLTPGQGLAKNIQYF.

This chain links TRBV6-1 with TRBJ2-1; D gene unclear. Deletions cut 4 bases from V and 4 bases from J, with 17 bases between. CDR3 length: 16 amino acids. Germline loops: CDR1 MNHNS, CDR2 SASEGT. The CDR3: CASSVDFTALYNEQFF. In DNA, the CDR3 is TGTGCCAGCAGTGTAGACTTTACGGCCTTATACAATGAGCAGTTCTTC.

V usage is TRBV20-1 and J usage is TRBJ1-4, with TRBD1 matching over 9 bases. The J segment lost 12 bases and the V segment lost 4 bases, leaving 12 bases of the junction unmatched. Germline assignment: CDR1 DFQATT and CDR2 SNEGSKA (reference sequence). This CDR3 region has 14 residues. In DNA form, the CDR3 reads TGCAGTGCTATCCTCGGGACAGGGAATAAGGAACTGTTTTTT. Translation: CSAILGTGNKELFF.

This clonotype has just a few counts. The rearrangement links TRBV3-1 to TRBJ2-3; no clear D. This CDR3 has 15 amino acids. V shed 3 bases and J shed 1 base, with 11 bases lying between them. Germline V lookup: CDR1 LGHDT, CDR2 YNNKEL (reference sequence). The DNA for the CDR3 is TGTGCCAGCAGCCAGCGACCCTGGGGCACAGATACGCAGTATTTT. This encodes CASSQRPWGTDTQYF.

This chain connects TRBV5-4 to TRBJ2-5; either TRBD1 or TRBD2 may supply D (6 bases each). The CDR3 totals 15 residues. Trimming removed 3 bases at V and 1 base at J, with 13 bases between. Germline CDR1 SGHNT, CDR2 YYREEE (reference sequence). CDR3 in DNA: TGTGCCAGCAGCTCGGCCGGGGGCCTCCAAGAGACCCAGTACTTC. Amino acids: CASSSAGGLQETQYF.

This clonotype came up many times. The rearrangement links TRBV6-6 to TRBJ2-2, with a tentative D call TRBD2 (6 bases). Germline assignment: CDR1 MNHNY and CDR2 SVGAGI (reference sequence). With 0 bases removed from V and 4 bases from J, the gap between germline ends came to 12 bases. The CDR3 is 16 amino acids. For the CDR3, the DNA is TGTGCCAGCAGTTACTCGTTCGGGGGACGCACCGGGGAGCTGTTTTTT. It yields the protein CASSYSFGGRTGELFF.

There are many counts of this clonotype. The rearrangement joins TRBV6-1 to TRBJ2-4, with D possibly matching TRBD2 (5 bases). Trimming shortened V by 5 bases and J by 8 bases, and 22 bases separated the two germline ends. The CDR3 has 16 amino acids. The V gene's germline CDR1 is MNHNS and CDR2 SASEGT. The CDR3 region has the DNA TGTGCCAGCAGTTCTCCGGTTAGTCGGCAGGAGGACATTCAGTACTTC. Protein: CASSSPVSRQEDIQYF.

The CDR3 loop reads CASSQGAGKVSQYF. The CDR3 DNA reads TGTGCCAGCAGCCAAGGAGCAGGGAAAGTGTCCCAGTACTTC. V and J are TRBV3-1 and TRBJ2-5; possibly TRBD1 for D (5 bases). CDR3 length: 14 residues. Trimming took 1 base from V and 9 from J, leaving 15 bases between them. Germline V gives CDR1 LGHDT, CDR2 YNNKEL (reference sequence).

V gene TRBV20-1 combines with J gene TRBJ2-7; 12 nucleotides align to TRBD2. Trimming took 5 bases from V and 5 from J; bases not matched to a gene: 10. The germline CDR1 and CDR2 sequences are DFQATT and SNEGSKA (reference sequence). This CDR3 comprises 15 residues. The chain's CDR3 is CSAPQTSGGGHEQYF. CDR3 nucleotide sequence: TGCAGTGCTCCTCAGACTAGCGGGGGTGGCCACGAGCAGTACTTC.

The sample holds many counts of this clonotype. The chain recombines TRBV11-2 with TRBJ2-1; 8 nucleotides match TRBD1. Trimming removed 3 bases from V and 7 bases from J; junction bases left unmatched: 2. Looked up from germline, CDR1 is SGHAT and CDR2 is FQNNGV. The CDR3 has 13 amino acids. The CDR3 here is CASSFGQGNEQFF. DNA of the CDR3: TGTGCCAGCAGCTTCGGACAGGGAAATGAGCAGTTCTTC.

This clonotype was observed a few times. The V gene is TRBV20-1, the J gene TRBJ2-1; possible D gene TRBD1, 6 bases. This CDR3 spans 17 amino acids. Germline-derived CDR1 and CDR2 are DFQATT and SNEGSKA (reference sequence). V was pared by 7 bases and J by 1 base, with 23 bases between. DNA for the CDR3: TGCAGTGTCTCCGGGGCGAGGGGGAGAAGGTCCTACAATGAGCAGTTCTTC. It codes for CSVSGARGRRSYNEQFF.

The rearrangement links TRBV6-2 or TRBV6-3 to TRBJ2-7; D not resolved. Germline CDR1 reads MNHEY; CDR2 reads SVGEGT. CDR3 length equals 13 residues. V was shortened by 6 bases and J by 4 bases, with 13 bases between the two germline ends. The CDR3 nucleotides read TGTGCCAGCAGCAACACATTAGGTTACGAGCAGTACTTC. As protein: CASSNTLGYEQYF.